The TCR beta chain described here comes from a study of T-cell reconstitution after alpha-beta-depleted transplantation in children. V lost 1 base, J lost 4 bases, and 4 bases stayed unmatched. From germline, CDR1 is SGHTA and CDR2 FQGNSA. The CDR3 is made up of 16 amino acids. During its preparation, the TCRbeta library received unique molecular identifiers. TCRdb used MiXCR to reprocess the PCR reads, holding one entry per CDR3 protein. The sample lists roughly 500,000 distinct CDR3 sequences; about 33% were seen once. Here the sequenced sample was PBMCs from the stem cell graft donor, taken from the stem cell graft. The V gene is TRBV7-2, the J gene TRBJ2-2; 9 bases align to TRBD2. The TCR originated in a human donor who donated a stem cell graft to a child with aplastic anemia. CDR3 residues: CASSLVASGVTGELFF. CDR3 nucleotides: TGTGCCAGCAGCTTAGTGGCTAGCGGGGTCACCGGGGAGCTGTTTTTT.